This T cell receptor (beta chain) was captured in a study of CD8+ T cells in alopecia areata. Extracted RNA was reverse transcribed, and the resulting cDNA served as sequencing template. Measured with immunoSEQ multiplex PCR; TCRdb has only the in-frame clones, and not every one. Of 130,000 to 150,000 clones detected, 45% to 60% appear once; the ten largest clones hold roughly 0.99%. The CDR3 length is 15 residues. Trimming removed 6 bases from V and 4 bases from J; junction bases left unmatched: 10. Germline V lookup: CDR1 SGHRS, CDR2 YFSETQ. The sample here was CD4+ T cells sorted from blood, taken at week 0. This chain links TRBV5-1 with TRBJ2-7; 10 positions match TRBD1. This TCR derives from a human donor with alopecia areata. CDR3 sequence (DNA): TGCGCCAGCACCACGGGACAGGGGCCACCGTACGAGCAGTACTTC. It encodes CASTTGQGPPYEQYF.